What follows is one TCR beta chain and its context. Antigen unknown. The assay was immunoSEQ multiplex PCR, and TCRdb's table has in-frame clones only and misses some. The sample consists of more than 65,000 clones, 88% of them appearing once. The data derive from a study of OX40 agonist ivuxolimab in advanced cancers. Trimming took off 0 bases at V and 5 bases at J, with 20 bases between the two ends. The CDR3 covers 17 residues. Germline CDR1 reads LNHNV; CDR2 reads YYDKDF (reference sequence). General study findings and limits: At 0.1 to 3.0 mg/kg and by week 6, clonal expansion occurred in CD4+ and CD8+ blood T cells.

The timepoints at which blood was sampled were baseline, cycle 4 day 1, and cycle 7 day 1. The genes are TRBV15 and TRBJ2-7, with D uncertain. The sequencing used CD4+ or CD8+ T cells sorted from blood, collected in a trial of the OX40 agonist ivuxolimab. This TCR derives from an adult with an advanced solid tumor such as melanoma, head and neck, liver or kidney cancer. The CDR3 loop is CATSRDLSPRQDHEQYF. DNA for the CDR3: TGTGCCACCAGCAGAGATCTTTCCCCTCGGCAGGACCACGAGCAGTACTTC.